A single sample is the source of the 9 T cell receptor beta chains below, sequenced in a study of T cells after yellow fever vaccination. One entry per CDR3 protein results from TCRdb running MiXCR on the 5' RACE reads. The sample lists hundreds of thousands of distinct CDR3 sequences, roughly 3.5% occurring once. This sample comprised PBMCs, obtained on the day of the yellow fever booster vaccination. The origin of the receptors is a man between 18 and 29 years old who received the YFV17D yellow fever vaccine.

At least ten counts were recorded for this clonotype. The chain is built from TRBV27 and TRBJ2-3; TRBD2 matches at 10 bases. The V gene end was trimmed by 5 bases and the J gene end by 2 bases; junction bases not matched to a gene: 7. The CDR3 is made up of 16 amino acids. In germline, CDR1 is MNHEY, CDR2 SMNVEV (reference sequence). Written as DNA, the CDR3 is TGTGCCAGCAGTGCGCTAGCGGGGGCCTTCACAGATACGCAGTATTTT. As protein: CASSALAGAFTDTQYF.

This clonotype came up many times. This chain joins TRBV20-1 and TRBJ2-1, with 7 nucleotides matching TRBD1. Trimming took 6 bases from V and 4 from J; bases not matched to a gene: 12. CDR3 length: 15 residues. Germline V lookup: CDR1 DFQATT, CDR2 SNEGSKA (reference sequence). CDR3 coding DNA: TGCAGTGCAAAGACGCCGGGACAGATTTACAATGAGCAGTTCTTC. Translating gives CSAKTPGQIYNEQFF.

This clonotype was detected many times. The V call is TRBV6-2 or TRBV6-3, the J call TRBJ2-5; 9 bases are a match to TRBD1. The V segment lost 5 bases and the J segment 3 bases; nucleotides outside the gene matches: 1. Germline V gene sequence: CDR1 MNHEY, CDR2 SVGEGT. The length of the CDR3 is 13 residues. CDR3 sequence (DNA): TGTGCCAGCAGTAGACAGGGGGAAGAGACCCAGTACTTC. Translated, it gives CASSRQGEETQYF.

This clonotype appeared many times. J is TRBJ1-5 and V is TRBV20-1; 9 nucleotides align to TRBD1. CDR1 and CDR2 from the germline V gene are DFQATT and SNEGSKA (reference sequence). Trimming removed 2 bases from V and 4 bases from J; junction bases left unmatched: 6. The CDR3 contains 15 residues. CDR3 region: CSARNGQGLNQPQHF. The CDR3, as DNA: TGCAGTGCTAGAAATGGACAGGGGCTAAATCAGCCCCAGCATTTT.

This clonotype was recorded at least ten times. This sequence joins TRBV5-5 and TRBJ2-2, with 7 bases that match TRBD1. CDR1 SGHKS and CDR2 YYEKEE come from the germline V gene (reference sequence). With V trimmed by 5 bases and J by 6 bases, 7 bases remained unmatched. This CDR3 contains 14 residues. The CDR3 region has the DNA TGTGCCAGCAGAAGGACAGGTTCCCCCGGGGAGCTGTTTTTT. Translation: CASRRTGSPGELFF.

This clonotype was detected many times. The rearrangement links TRBV29-1 to TRBJ2-1; the match to TRBD1 covers 10 bases. Germline CDR1 SQVTM, CDR2 ANQGSEA. Unmatched junction bases numbered 4, after V lost 5 bases and J lost 6 bases. The CDR3 covers 13 residues. CDR3 nucleotide sequence: TGCAGCGTTCGGGACAGGGGTCGCAATGAGCAGTTCTTC. Its protein product is CSVRDRGRNEQFF.

This clonotype was counted at least ten times. The rearrangement joins TRBV7-6 to TRBJ2-2; 9 nucleotides align to TRBD1. Germline values: CDR1 SGHVS, CDR2 FNYEAQ. CDR3 length: 16 amino acids. V was clipped by 1 base and J by 6 bases; unmatched bases: 6. CDR3 in DNA: TGTGCCAGCAGCTTAGAGGGGACAGGGTCGGCCGGGGAGCTGTTTTTT. Translating gives CASSLEGTGSAGELFF.

This clonotype was observed at least ten times. This chain connects TRBV10-3 to TRBJ2-5; a weak D match, TRBD1 (6 bases). Trimming shortened V by 6 bases and J by 1 base, and 9 bases separated the two germline ends. This CDR3 has 13 residues. Germline assignment: CDR1 ENHRY and CDR2 SYGVKD. CDR3 in amino acids: CAISQGPQETQYF. DNA for the CDR3: TGTGCCATCAGCCAGGGGCCCCAAGAGACCCAGTACTTC.

Only a few counts were recorded for this clonotype. The CDR3 DNA is TGTGCCAGCAGCCAAGAGGGATTCGGCTATGGCTACACCTTC. It encodes CASSQEGFGYGYTF. This chain uses TRBV14 with TRBJ1-2, with D hard to call. V lost 0 bases and J 4 bases, leaving 9 bases between the germline ends. CDR1 and CDR2 (germline): SGHDN, FVKESK. The CDR3 is 14 residues long.